This T cell receptor beta chain appears in the sequencing data of a study of shared clonotypes between healthy human individuals. Study observations and caveats: The expectation was that sequencing depth would affect clonotype sharing among donors. Sample collection involved blood only; tissue repertoires are likely different. It was observed that 5% to 6.5% of naive CD4 clonotypes were shared across several donors.

Adult donors, all healthy and HIV-negative, had no recent acute infections or vaccinations. Measured with immunoSEQ multiplex PCR; TCRdb has only the in-frame clones, and not every one. The sample comprises millions of clones, approximately 95% of which are singletons, and 0.39% rests with the top ten. Note on this clone: Its specificity is unknown.

Trimming cost V 0 bases and J 4 bases; bases outside gene matches: 5. Germline values: CDR1 SGHNT, CDR2 YYREEE (reference sequence). The CDR3 covers 15 residues. The source of this sequence is a man aged 18 to 29 in good health. Some clones in this sample may be carry-over from other donors' samples. The gene calls are TRBV5-4 and TRBJ2-5, with TRBD1 identical over 8 bases. Sequencing used naive CD4+ T cells from PBMCs. Subset specified: CD45RA+ positively selected. The CDR3 DNA reads TGTGCCAGCAGCTTGGCCAAACAGGGGGGAGAGACCCAGTACTTC. Its translation: CASSLAKQGGETQYF.